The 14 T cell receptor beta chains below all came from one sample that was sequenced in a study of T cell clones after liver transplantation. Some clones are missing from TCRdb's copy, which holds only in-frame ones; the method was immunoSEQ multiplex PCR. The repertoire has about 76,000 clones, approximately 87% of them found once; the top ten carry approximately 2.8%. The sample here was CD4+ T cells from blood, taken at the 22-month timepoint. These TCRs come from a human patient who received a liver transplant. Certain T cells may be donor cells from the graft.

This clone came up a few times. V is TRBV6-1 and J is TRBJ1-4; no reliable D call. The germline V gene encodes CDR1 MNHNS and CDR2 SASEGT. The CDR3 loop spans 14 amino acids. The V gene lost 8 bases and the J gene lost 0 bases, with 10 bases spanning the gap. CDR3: CASRLTSTNEKLFF. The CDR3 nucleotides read TGTGCCAGCCGATTAACTTCAACTAATGAAAAACTGTTTTTT.

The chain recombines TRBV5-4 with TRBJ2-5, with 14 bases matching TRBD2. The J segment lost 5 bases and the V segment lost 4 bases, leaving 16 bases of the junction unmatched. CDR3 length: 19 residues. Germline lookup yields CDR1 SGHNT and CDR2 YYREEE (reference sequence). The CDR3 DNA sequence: TGTGCCAGCAGCACGGGACTAGCGGGGGCCAAAAACCTCAGGGAGACCCAGTACTTC. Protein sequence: CASSTGLAGAKNLRETQYF.

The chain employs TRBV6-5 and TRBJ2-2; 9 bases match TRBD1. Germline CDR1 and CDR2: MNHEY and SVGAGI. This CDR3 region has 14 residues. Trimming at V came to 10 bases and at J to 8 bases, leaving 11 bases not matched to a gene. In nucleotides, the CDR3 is TGTGCCACCCGGACAGGGGCTCAGTCAGGGGAGCTGTTTTTT. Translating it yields CATRTGAQSGELFF.

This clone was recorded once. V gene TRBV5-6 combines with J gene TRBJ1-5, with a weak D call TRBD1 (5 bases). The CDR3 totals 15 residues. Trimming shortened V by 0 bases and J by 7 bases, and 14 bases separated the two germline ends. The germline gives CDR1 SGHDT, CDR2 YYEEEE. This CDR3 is CASSLGGVGGQPQHF. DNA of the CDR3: TGTGCCAGCAGCTTGGGTGGGGTGGGGGGGCAGCCCCAGCATTTT.

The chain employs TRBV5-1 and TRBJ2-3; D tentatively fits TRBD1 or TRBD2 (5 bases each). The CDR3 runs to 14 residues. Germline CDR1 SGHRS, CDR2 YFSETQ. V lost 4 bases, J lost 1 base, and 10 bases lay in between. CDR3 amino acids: CASSGGWRTDTQYF. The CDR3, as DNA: TGCGCCAGCAGCGGGGGATGGCGCACAGATACGCAGTATTTT. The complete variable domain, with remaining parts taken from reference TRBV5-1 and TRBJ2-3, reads KAGVTQTPRYLIKTRGQQVTLSCSPISGHRSVSWYQQTPGQGLQFLFEYFSETQRNKGNFPGRFSGRQFSNSRSEMNVSTLELGDSALYLCASSGGWRTDTQYFGPGTRLTVL.

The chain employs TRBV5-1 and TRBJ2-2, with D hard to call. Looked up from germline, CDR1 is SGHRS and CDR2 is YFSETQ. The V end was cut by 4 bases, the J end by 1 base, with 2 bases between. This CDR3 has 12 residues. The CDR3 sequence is CASSLNTGELFF. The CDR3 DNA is TGCGCCAGCAGCCTGAACACCGGGGAGCTGTTTTTT.

CDR3 residues: CASSYGTSGGWNEQFF. The CDR3 DNA reads TGTGCCAGCAGCTACGGGACTAGCGGGGGATGGAATGAGCAGTTCTTC. V gene TRBV7-6 combines with J gene TRBJ2-1; 14 bases agree with TRBD2. Germline assignment: CDR1 SGHVS and CDR2 FNYEAQ. The CDR3 is 16 residues long. The V and J ends lost 4 bases and 7 bases, in that order; junction bases with no gene match: 6.

The CDR3 loop is CATSRDRANSYEQYF. CDR3 DNA sequence: TGTGCCACCAGCAGAGATCGGGCCAACTCCTACGAGCAGTACTTC. The chain combines TRBV15 with TRBJ2-7; D remains ambiguous. Per germline, CDR1 LNHNV and CDR2 YYDKDF (reference sequence). Trimming removed 0 bases from V and 0 bases from J, with 9 bases in between. CDR3 size: 15 residues.

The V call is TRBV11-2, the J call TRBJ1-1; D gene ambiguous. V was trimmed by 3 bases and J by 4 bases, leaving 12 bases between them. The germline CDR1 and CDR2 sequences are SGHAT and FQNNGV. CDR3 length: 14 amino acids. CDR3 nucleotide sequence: TGTGCCAGCAGCTTCCGAGGGCTGGTCACTGAAGCTTTCTTT. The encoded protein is CASSFRGLVTEAFF.

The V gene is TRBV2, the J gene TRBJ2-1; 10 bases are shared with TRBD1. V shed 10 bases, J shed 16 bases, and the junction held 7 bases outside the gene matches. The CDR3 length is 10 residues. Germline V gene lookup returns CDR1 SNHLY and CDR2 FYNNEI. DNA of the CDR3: TGTGCCACCGACGGGACAGGGGTTTTCTTC. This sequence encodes CATDGTGVFF.

In DNA, the CDR3 is TGCGCCAGCAGCCGTTCCCCCCAGGGGGGGGTCGGAGGCTACACCTTC. Translation gives CASSRSPQGGVGGYTF. The V and J genes are TRBV4-3 and TRBJ1-2; 7 bases match TRBD1. The CDR3 is 16 residues long. Germline V CDR1 and CDR2: LGHNA, YSLEER. The V and J ends lost 4 bases and 8 bases, in that order; junction bases with no gene match: 16.

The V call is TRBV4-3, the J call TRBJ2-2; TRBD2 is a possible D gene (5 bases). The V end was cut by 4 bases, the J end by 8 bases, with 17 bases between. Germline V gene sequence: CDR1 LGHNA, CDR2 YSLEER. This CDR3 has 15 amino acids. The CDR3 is CASSPELRGRGELFF. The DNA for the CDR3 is TGCGCCAGCAGCCCCGAATTAAGAGGGCGGGGGGAGCTGTTTTTT.

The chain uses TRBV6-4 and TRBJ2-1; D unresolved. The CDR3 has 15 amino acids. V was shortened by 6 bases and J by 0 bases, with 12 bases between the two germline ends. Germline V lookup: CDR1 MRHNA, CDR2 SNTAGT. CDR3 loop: CASRETGNSYNEQFF. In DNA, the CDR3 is TGTGCCAGCAGAGAAACGGGCAACTCCTACAATGAGCAGTTCTTC.

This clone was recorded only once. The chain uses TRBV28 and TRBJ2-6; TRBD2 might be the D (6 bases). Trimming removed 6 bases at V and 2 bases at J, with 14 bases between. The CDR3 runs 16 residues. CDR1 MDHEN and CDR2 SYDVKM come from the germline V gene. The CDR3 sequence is CASRSGVGTGANVLTF. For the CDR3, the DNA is TGTGCCAGCAGGTCGGGGGTCGGAACTGGGGCCAACGTCCTGACTTTC. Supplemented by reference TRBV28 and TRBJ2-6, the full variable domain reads DVKVTQSSRYLVKRTGEKVFLECVQDMDHENMFWYRQDPGLGLRLIYFSYDVKMKEKGDIPEGYSVSREKKERFSLILESASTNQTSMYLCASRSGVGTGANVLTFGAGSRLTVL.